The T cell receptor (beta chain) under discussion was sequenced for a study of T cells expressing NK-cell markers. Study in general: Out of eight donors sequenced, seven tested HCMV-seropositive and the remaining one seronegative. Study conclusions and caveats: Researchers report these clonotypes also headed the CD3+CD56-NKG2C+ fraction in several donors.

As for this clonotype: The antigen is not known.

What made the TCR beta cDNA was 5'RACE template switching with UMIs. Each CDR3 protein gets one entry in TCRdb, which reprocessed the 5' RACE reads and gives no DNA. This sample's clone table lists 250,000 or so distinct CDR3 sequences. CDR3 size: 16 residues. In germline, CDR1 is LGHDT, CDR2 YNNKEL (reference sequence). The sequenced sample was blood T cells: a sorted CD56 or NKG2C T cell subset, CD4+ or CD8+ T cells, or bulk PBMC T cells (not recorded which). This rearrangement joins TRBV3-1 to TRBJ2-3; the D gene TCRdb calls, TRBD2, cannot be checked with no DNA. The TCR sequence derives from a woman aged 18-70 years in good health. The CDR3 here is CASSQWTSGNVDTQYF.